Listed here is a single T cell receptor (beta chain). The data derive from a study of blood T cell repertoires in COVID-19. Study context: The cDNA or gDNA used as material had been derived from T cells, B-cell-depleted T cells, or PBMCs.

Using immunoSEQ multiplex PCR, the repertoire was profiled, and TCRdb retains in-frame clones only, with some absent. The sample contains roughly 260,000 clones, about 89% of which appear only once. The source of this sequence is a woman aged 45-65 years with acute or convalescent COVID-19. The source material was peripheral blood.

CDR3 in DNA: TGTGCCAGCAGCAAAGAGCTGCGGGAGGAGGCCGGGGAGCTGTTTTTT. Translating gives CASSKELREEAGELFF. The chain links TRBV21-1 to TRBJ2-2; TRBD2 reflects the table's D call only, with no check against the DNA. TRBV21-1 is described as a pseudogene. CDR3 length equals 16 residues.